A selection of T cell receptor beta chains follows, all from one sample in a study of T cell responses to AZD1222 COVID-19 vaccine. Method: immunoSEQ multiplex PCR; TCRdb's copy keeps in-frame clones and lacks some. The sample contains over 110,000 clones, 92% of which appear only once. The sequences come from peripheral blood, collected 28 days after the second AZD1222 dose. These receptors came from an adult who received the AZD1222 COVID-19 vaccine. CDR3s include the opening cysteine and the closing phenylalanine or tryptophan. D genes are given only for firm matches. Clone size is not always given. Where it is, it says once, few, many or a class for expanded clones.

size	D	V	J	DNA	CDR3
once	TRBD2	TRBV7-9	TRBJ2-1	TGTGCCAGCAGCCCCGGGACTAGTTTGTACAATGAGCAGTTCTTC	CASSPGTSLYNEQFF
.	.	TRBV10-3	TRBJ1-1	TGTGCCATCAGTGGACATCTGAACACTGAAGCTTTCTTT	CAISGHLNTEAFF
.	.	TRBV9	TRBJ1-3	TGTGCCAGCAGCGTAGAACTTTGGGGGAACTCTGGAAACACCATATATTTT	CASSVELWGNSGNTIYF
.	TRBD1	TRBV27	TRBJ1-2	TGTGCCAGCAGTTTGACAGGGAGCTATGGCTACACCTTC	CASSLTGSYGYTF
.	.	TRBV9	TRBJ1-6	TGTGCCAGCAGCGGCCTAAGGGGGGATTCACCCCTCCACTTT	CASSGLRGDSPLHF
.	.	TRBV4-1	TRBJ2-4	TGCGCCAGCAGCCTTTCGCTCGGGGACAAAAACATTCAGTACTTC	CASSLSLGDKNIQYF
.	.	TRBV27	TRBJ2-5	TGTGCCAGCAGTCTCTTAGGGGGAAACCAAGAGACCCAGTACTTC	CASSLLGGNQETQYF
few	.	TRBV12-3/TRBV12-4	TRBJ2-3	TGTGCCAGCAGTTATGTCGGGGATACGCAGTATTTT	CASSYVGDTQYF
.	.	TRBV28	TRBJ1-2	TGTGCCAGCAGTTTTTGGGGGCGCATCCCCTCCTATGGCTACACCTTC	CASSFWGRIPSYGYTF
.	.	TRBV10-2	TRBJ1-2	TGCGCCAGCAGTGAGAGAGGGTATGGCTACACCTTC	CASSERGYGYTF
.	.	TRBV30	TRBJ1-2	TGTGCCTGGACTTTGGGTTATGGCTACACCTTC	CAWTLGYGYTF
once	.	TRBV5-6	TRBJ1-4	TGTGCCAGCAGCTGGGGGCCTATTTTTGCAACTAATGAAAAACTGTTTTTT	CASSWGPIFATNEKLFF
once	.	TRBV29-1	TRBJ1-2	TGCAGCGTAGTAAGCGGGACTTTCTATGGCTACACCTTC	CSVVSGTFYGYTF
.	TRBD1	TRBV6-5	TRBJ1-1	TGTGCCAGCAGAGACAGGGGGGAGAACACTGAAGCTTTCTTT	CASRDRGENTEAFF
.	.	TRBV7-2	TRBJ1-5	TGTGCCAGCAGCTTAGTCGAGGGGTATCAGCCCCAGCATTTT	CASSLVEGYQPQHF
.	.	TRBV19	TRBJ2-2	TGTGCCAGTAGTATTAGTGTGGGCGGGGAGCTGTTTTTT	CASSISVGGELFF
.	.	TRBV9	TRBJ1-2	TGTGCCAGCAGCGTATTCGGAACGGACAATGGGGGCTACACCTTC	CASSVFGTDNGGYTF
.	.	TRBV4-1	TRBJ1-1	TGCGCCAGCAGCTTCGGCGGGGGCAGATCGAACACTGAAGCTTTCTTT	CASSFGGGRSNTEAFF
.	.	TRBV2	TRBJ2-2	TGTGCCGTAAGCGGGACAGATAACACCGGGGAGCTGTTTTTT	CAVSGTDNTGELFF
.	.	TRBV6-2/TRBV6-3	TRBJ1-5	TGTGCCAGCAGTTACGGGGGGACAAGCAATCAGCCCCAGCATTTT	CASSYGGTSNQPQHF
.	TRBD2	TRBV7-9	TRBJ2-3	TGTGCCAGCAGCTTACTCGCTGGACTAGCGGGAGTCACAGATACGCAGTATTTT	CASSLLAGLAGVTDTQYF
.	.	TRBV9	TRBJ2-5	TGTGCCAGCAGCGTAGCCGTCCCGCAGGGCTACCAAGAGACCCAGTACTTC	CASSVAVPQGYQETQYF
.	.	TRBV12-5	TRBJ1-1	TGTGCTAGTGGTTGGGGGGTCTCTGAAGCTTTCTTT	CASGWGVSEAFF
.	.	TRBV19	TRBJ1-4	TGTGCCAGTAGTATAGAGACAGGATCTAATGAAAAACTGTTTTTT	CASSIETGSNEKLFF
once	.	TRBV5-1	TRBJ1-1	TGCGCCAGCAGCTTCGGGGGATTGAACACTGAAGCTTTCTTT	CASSFGGLNTEAFF
.	.	TRBV27	TRBJ1-2	TGTGCCAGCAGTCAGGGTACTAACTATGGCTACACCTTC	CASSQGTNYGYTF
.	TRBD2	TRBV18	TRBJ2-1	TGTGCCAGCTCACCGGGACTAGCGGGAGGGCCCCAGTTCTTC	CASSPGLAGGPQFF
.	.	TRBV12-3/TRBV12-4	TRBJ1-3	TGTGCCAGCAGTTTCCGAGCTCCCGCGTTT	CASSFRAPAF
.	.	TRBV10-3	TRBJ1-2	TGTGCCATCAGTGAGTCGGCGGGGGAGGGCTACACCTTC	CAISESAGEGYTF
.	.	TRBV7-9	TRBJ2-3	TGTGCCAGCAGCTTTTCGGGATTAACAGATACGCAGTATTTT	CASSFSGLTDTQYF
.	TRBD2	TRBV18	TRBJ2-1	TGTGCCAGCTCACCTGGTATGGGGGGGAATGAGCAGTTCTTC	CASSPGMGGNEQFF
.	TRBD1	TRBV11-2	TRBJ2-7	TGTGCCAGCAGCTTATATAGTTACAGGGGGCCCAATTACTACGAGCAGTACTTC	CASSLYSYRGPNYYEQYF
few	TRBD1	TRBV29-1	TRBJ1-1	TGCAGCGCTAGGGACAGATTGAACACTGAAGCTTTCTTT	CSARDRLNTEAFF
.	TRBD1	TRBV4-1	TRBJ1-2	TGCGCCAGCACCCCCACCGACAGGGCCGGAGGTGGCTACACCTTC	CASTPTDRAGGGYTF
once	TRBD1	TRBV24-1	TRBJ1-2	TGTGCCACCAGTGATTTCGGGACAGGGCCTCAAGAAAATGGCTACACCTTC	CATSDFGTGPQENGYTF
few	TRBD1	TRBV7-2	TRBJ2-2	TGTGCCAGCAGCTCCTGGACAGGGGGCAACACCGGGGAGCTGTTTTTT	CASSSWTGGNTGELFF
once	.	TRBV7-3	TRBJ2-1	TGTGCCAGCAGCTTACAACGCGGGGCCAATGAGCAGTTCTTC	CASSLQRGANEQFF
.	TRBD2	TRBV15	TRBJ2-7	TGTGCCACCAGAGGTAGCGGGAGGTTTGGGTCGCAGTACTTC	CATRGSGRFGSQYF
.	.	TRBV5-1	TRBJ1-3	TGCGCCAGCAGCTTGGGACAGGCTACTGGAAACACCATATATTTT	CASSLGQATGNTIYF
.	.	TRBV19	TRBJ2-7	TGTGCCAGTAGTCCCGACACCTACGAGCAGTACTTC	CASSPDTYEQYF